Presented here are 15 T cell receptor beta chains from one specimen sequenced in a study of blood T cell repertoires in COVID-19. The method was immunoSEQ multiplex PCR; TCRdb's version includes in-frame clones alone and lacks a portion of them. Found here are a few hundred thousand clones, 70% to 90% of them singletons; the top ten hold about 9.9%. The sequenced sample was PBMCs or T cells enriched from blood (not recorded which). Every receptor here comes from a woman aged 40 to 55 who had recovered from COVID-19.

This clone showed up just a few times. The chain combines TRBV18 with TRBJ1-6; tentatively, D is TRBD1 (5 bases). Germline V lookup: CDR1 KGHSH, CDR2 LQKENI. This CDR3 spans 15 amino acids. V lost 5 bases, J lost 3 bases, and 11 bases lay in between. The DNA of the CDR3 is TGTGCCAGCTCAGGAGGGGAACTCTATAATTCACCCCTCCACTTT. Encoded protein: CASSGGELYNSPLHF.

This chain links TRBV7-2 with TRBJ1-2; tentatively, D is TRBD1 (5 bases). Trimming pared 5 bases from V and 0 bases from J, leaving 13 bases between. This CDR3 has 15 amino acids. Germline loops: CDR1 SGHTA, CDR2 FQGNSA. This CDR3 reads CASSPPRGANYGYTF. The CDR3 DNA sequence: TGTGCCAGCAGCCCCCCCCGGGGGGCTAACTATGGCTACACCTTC. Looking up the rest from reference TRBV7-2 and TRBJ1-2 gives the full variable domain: GAGVSQSPSNKVTEKGKDVELRCDPISGHTALYWYRQSLGQGLEFLIYFQGNSAPDKSGLPSDRFSAERTGGSVSTLTIQRTQQEDSAVYLCASSPPRGANYGYTFGSGTRLTVV.

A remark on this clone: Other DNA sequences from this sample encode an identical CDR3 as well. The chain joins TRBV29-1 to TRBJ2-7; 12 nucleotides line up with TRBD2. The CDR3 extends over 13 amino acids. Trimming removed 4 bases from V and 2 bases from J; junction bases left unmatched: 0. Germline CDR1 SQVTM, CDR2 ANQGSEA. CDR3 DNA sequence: TGCAGCGTTGGACTAGCGGGAGCCTACGAGCAGTACTTC. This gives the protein CSVGLAGAYEQYF.

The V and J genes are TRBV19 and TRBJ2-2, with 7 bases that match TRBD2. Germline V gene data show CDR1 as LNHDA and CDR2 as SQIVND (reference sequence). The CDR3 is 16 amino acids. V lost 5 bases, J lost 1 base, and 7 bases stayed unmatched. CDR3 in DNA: TGTGCCAGTAGTGCAACTAGCGTTGTGAACACCGGGGAGCTGTTTTTT. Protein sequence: CASSATSVVNTGELFF.

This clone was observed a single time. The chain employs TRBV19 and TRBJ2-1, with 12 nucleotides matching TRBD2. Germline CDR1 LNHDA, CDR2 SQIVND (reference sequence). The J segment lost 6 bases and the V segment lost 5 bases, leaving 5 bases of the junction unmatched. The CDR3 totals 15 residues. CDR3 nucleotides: TGTGCCAGTAGTCCGGGACTAGCGGGTGCCAATGAGCAGTTCTTC. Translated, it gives CASSPGLAGANEQFF.

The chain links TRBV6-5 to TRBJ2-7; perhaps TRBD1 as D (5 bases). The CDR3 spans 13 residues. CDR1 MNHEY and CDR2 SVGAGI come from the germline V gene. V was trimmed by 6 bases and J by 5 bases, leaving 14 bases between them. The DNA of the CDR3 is TGTGCCAGCAGCACCCAGGGTCCCGACGAGCAGTACTTC. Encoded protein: CASSTQGPDEQYF.

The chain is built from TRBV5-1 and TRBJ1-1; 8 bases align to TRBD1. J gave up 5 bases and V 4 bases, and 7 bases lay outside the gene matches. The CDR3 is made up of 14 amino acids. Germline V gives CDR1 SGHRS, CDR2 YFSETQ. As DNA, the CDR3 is TGCGCCAGCAGCCCCCAGGGGGCGGGGACTGAAGCTTTCTTT. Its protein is CASSPQGAGTEAFF.

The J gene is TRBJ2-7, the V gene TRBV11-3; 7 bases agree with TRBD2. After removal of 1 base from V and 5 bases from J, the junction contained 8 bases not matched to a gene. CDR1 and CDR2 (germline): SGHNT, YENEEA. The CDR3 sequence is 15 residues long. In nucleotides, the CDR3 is TGTGCCAGCAGCTTAGGCGGGCTAGCGGCCGACGAGCAGTACTTC. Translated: CASSLGGLAADEQYF.

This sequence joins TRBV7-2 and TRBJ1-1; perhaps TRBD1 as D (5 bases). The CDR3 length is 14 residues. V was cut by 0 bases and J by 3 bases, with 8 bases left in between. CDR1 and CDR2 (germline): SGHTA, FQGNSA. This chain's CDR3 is CASSLADRHTEAFF. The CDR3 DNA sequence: TGTGCCAGCAGCTTAGCAGACAGACACACTGAAGCTTTCTTT.

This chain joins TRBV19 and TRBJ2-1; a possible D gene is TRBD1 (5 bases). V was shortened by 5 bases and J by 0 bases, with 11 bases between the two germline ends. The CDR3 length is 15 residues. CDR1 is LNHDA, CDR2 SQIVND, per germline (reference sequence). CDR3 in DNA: TGTGCCAGTAGTGCCAGGGTGAGCTCCTACAATGAGCAGTTCTTC. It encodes CASSARVSSYNEQFF.

CDR3 sequence reads: CASSKTRVSCGSEQYF. CDR3 nucleotides: TGTGCCAGCAGCAAAACCCGGGTGAGTTGCGGGTCCGAGCAGTACTTC. The rearrangement joins TRBV21-1 to TRBJ2-7; the DNA was not compared with TRBD2, the D call given in the table. TRBV21-1 counts as a pseudogene. This CDR3 comprises 16 residues.

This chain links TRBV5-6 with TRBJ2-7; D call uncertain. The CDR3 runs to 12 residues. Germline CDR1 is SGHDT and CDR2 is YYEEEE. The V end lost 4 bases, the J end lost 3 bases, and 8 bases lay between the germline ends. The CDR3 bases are TGTGCCAGCAGCCTTACGAGCTACGAGCAGTACTTC. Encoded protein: CASSLTSYEQYF.

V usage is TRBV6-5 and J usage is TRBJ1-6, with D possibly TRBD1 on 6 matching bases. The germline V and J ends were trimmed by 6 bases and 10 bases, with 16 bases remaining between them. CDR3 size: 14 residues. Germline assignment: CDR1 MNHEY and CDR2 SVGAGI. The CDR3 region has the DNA TGTGCCAGCAGCCTGGGGGCAGGGGAATCACCCCTCCACTTT. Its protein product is CASSLGAGESPLHF.

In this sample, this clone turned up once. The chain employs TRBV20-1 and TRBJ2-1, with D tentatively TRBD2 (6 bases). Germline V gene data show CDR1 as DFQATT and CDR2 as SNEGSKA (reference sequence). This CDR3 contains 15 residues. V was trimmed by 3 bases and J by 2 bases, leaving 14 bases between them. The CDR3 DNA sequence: TGCAGTGCTAGTTCGGGCGGGAAACCCTACAATGAGCAGTTCTTC. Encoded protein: CSASSGGKPYNEQFF.

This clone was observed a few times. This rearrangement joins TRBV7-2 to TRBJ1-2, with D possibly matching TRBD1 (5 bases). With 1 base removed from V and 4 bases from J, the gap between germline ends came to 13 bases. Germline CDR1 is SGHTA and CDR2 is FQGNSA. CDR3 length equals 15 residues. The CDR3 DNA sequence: TGTGCCAGCAGCTTAGTCGGGGGGGATGTCTATGGCTACACCTTC. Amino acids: CASSLVGGDVYGYTF.